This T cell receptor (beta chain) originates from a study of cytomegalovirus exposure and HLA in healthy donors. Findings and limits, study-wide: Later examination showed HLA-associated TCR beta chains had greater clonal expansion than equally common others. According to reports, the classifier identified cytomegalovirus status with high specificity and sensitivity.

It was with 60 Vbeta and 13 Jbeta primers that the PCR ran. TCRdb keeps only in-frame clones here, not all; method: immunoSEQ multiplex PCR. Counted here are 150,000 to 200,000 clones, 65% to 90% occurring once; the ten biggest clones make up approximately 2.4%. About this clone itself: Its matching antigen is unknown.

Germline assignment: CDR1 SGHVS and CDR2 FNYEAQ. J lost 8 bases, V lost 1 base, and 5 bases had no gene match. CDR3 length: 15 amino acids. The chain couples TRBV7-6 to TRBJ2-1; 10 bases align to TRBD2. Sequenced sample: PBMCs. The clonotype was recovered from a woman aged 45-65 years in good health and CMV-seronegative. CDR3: CASSLGLAGVDEQFF. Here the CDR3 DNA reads TGTGCCAGCAGCTTAGGCCTAGCGGGAGTAGATGAGCAGTTCTTC. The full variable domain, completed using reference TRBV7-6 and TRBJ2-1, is GAGVSQSPRYKVTKRGQDVALRCDPISGHVSLYWYRQALGQGPEFLTYFNYEAQQDKSGLPNDRFSAERPEGSISTLTIQRTEQRDSAMYRCASSLGLAGVDEQFFGPGTRLTVL.